Listed here are 17 T cell receptor beta chains from one sample, sequenced in a study of tissue T cells after allogeneic stem cell transplantation. As to time point: mouse harvest day 14 after allogeneic transplant. Mouse grafts combined 10^7 T-cell-depleted bone marrow cells with 10^6 splenic CD5+ T cells. Data came from immunoSEQ multiplex PCR; TCRdb stores just in-frame clones and leaves some out. In the table there are under 6,000 clones, around 32% of which are singletons. The sequenced material came from skin. These receptors all come from a female BALB/c mouse given C57BL/6 T cells with graft-versus-host disease after an allogeneic hematopoietic cell transplant.

By proportion, this clone is medium-sized. Gene names and germline match the mouse. The sequenced fragment ends 1 residue before the CDR3 boundary, so the rest is inferred from the germline J gene. The rearrangement uses TRBV26 and TRBJ2-3, with D perhaps given as TRBD1 or TRBD2 (6 bases each). The CDR3 extends over 13 amino acids. V was trimmed by 6 bases and J by 1 base, leaving 8 bases between them. Germline-derived CDR1 and CDR2 are KGHPV and FQNQEV (reference sequence). The sequenced part of the CDR3 DNA is TGTGCCAGCAGGGGGGCCGGTGCAGAAACGCTGTAT. It specifies CASRGAGAETLY. The full CDR3 protein is CASRGAGAETLYF.

This clone showed up just a few times. These gene names are mouse names. The CDR3 extends 1 residue past the end of the read, so its final part is completed from the germline J gene. The rearrangement links TRBV26 to TRBJ1-2, with D tentatively TRBD1 (6 bases). The CDR3 has 12 amino acids. Per the germline V gene, CDR1 is KGHPV and CDR2 is FQNQEV (reference sequence). The ends were cut back, 6 bases at V and 3 bases at J, with 8 bases in the middle. The sequenced CDR3 bases are TGTGCCAGCAGAGACAGGTACTCCGACTACACC. It is translated as CASRDRYSDYT. The whole CDR3 protein reads CASRDRYSDYTF. Drawing the rest from reference TRBV26 and TRBJ1-2, the complete variable domain is NSKVIQTPRYLVKGQGQKAKMRCIPEKGHPVVFWYQQNKNNEFKFLINFQNQEVLQQIDMTEKRFSAECPSNSPCSLEIQSSEAGDSALYLCASRDRYSDYTFGSGTRLLVI.

Details on this clone: Here the gene names and germline are mouse. Coverage ceases 1 residue before the CDR3 finishes, and the germline J gene fills in the end. This chain links TRBV26 with TRBJ2-7, with 7 bases identical to TRBD1. The CDR3 loop spans 13 amino acids. The germline V gene has CDR1 KGHPV and CDR2 FQNQEV (reference sequence). The trim removed 3 bases at V and 7 bases at J, leaving 6 bases unmatched. CDR3 amino acids: CASSLTGAGEQYF. The DNA read from the CDR3 is TGTGCCAGCAGTCTCACAGGGGCGGGGGAACAGTAC.

This clone occurred a few times. Here the gene names and germline are mouse. The CDR3 end is not reached by the read, which stops 1 residue before it; the germline J gene fills it in. The chain carries TRBV13-3 and TRBJ1-4, with D unclear. V was clipped by 4 bases and J by 3 bases, with 7 bases between them. The germline V gene has CDR1 NNHDY and CDR2 SYVADS. The CDR3 loop spans 13 amino acids. This CDR3 reads CASSRDPNERLFF. CDR3 DNA (partial): TGTGCCAGCAGTAGGGATCCCAACGAAAGATTATTT.

There are a few counts of this clone. Any gene name here is a mouse gene name. Coverage ceases 1 residue before the CDR3 finishes, and the germline J gene fills in the end. The rearrangement links TRBV2 to TRBJ1-4, with a possible D match to TRBD1 (5 bases). Germline-derived CDR1 and CDR2 are LGHNA and YSYQKL. CDR3 length equals 15 residues. The ends were cut back, 4 bases at V and 0 bases at J, with 9 bases in the middle. CDR3 region: CASSPDIVSNERLFF. The sequenced CDR3 bases are TGTGCCAGCAGCCCGGACATCGTTTCCAACGAAAGATTATTT.

A remark on this clone: Genes and germline are mouse. With the read ending 1 residue before the CDR3 end, the germline J gene is used to fill in that end. The rearrangement uses TRBV26 and TRBJ1-6; no clear D. Being an ORF, TRBJ1-6 has a function that is uncertain. Between the trimmed V and J ends, which lost 6 bases and 3 bases, there was a span of 9 bases. Per the germline V gene, CDR1 is KGHPV and CDR2 is FQNQEV (reference sequence). The CDR3 contains 14 residues. CDR3 DNA (partial): TGTGCCAGCAGCCGGGCGCTCTATAATTCGCCCCTCTAC. Translation: CASSRALYNSPLY. The CDR3 reads in full as CASSRALYNSPLYF.

This clone has a handful of counts. Gene names and germline refer to mouse. Read sequence stops 1 residue before the CDR3 end, and the germline J gene provides the missing end. The chain carries TRBV13-3 and TRBJ2-7; 7 bases match TRBD2. Per germline, CDR1 NNHDY and CDR2 SYVADS. This CDR3 spans 14 amino acids. After removal of 0 bases from V and 6 bases from J, the junction contained 6 bases not matched to a gene. The sequenced part of the CDR3 DNA is TGTGCCAGCAGTGATGCGGAGACTGGGAGTGAACAGTAC. Its translation is CASSDAETGSEQY. The full-length CDR3 reads as CASSDAETGSEQYF.

This clone has just a few counts. Germline and genes: mouse. Coverage ceases 1 residue before the CDR3 finishes, and the germline J gene fills in the end. The V call is TRBV26, the J call TRBJ2-5, with no clear D. The CDR3 sequence is 11 residues long. V lost 6 bases and J 3 bases, leaving 4 bases between the germline ends. CDR1 and CDR2 (germline): KGHPV, FQNQEV (reference sequence). CDR3 DNA (partial): TGTGCCAGCAGACAGCAAGACACCCAGTAC. It is translated as CASRQQDTQY. The full-length CDR3 reads as CASRQQDTQYF. The full variable domain, its missing parts supplied by reference TRBV26 and TRBJ2-5, is NSKVIQTPRYLVKGQGQKAKMRCIPEKGHPVVFWYQQNKNNEFKFLINFQNQEVLQQIDMTEKRFSAECPSNSPCSLEIQSSEAGDSALYLCASRQQDTQYFGPGTRLLVL.

For this clone: Gene labels here are mouse ones. The read finishes 1 residue shy of the CDR3 end, and the germline J gene is used to complete it. The J gene is TRBJ2-1, the V gene TRBV3; 8 nucleotides line up with TRBD2. V lost 1 base to trimming and J lost 7 bases; unmatched junction nucleotides: 3. The germline CDR1 and CDR2 sequences are SNHLY and FYNGKV (reference sequence). This CDR3 region has 14 residues. The CDR3 sequence: CASSLEWGGAEQFF. Partial CDR3 DNA: TGTGCCAGCAGCTTAGAATGGGGGGGGGCTGAGCAGTTC.

This clone is labeled as medium-sized. Gene names are the mouse ones. Read sequence stops 1 residue before the CDR3 end, and the germline J gene provides the missing end. V usage is TRBV26 and J usage is TRBJ2-4, with D perhaps TRBD1 or TRBD2 (5 bases each). Germline values: CDR1 KGHPV, CDR2 FQNQEV (reference sequence). CDR3 length: 14 residues. V dropped 2 bases and J dropped 3 bases, with 9 bases sitting between them. The chain's CDR3 is CASSLGARQNTLYF. CDR3 bases read: TGTGCCAGCAGTCTGGGGGCGCGGCAAAACACCTTGTAC.

This clone appeared a few times. All gene names here are mouse names. The sequenced part of the CDR3 DNA is TGTGCCAGCAGTCTGGGGGGGGGTGCAGAAACGCTGTAT. Residues: CASSLGGGAETLY. In full, the CDR3 is CASSLGGGAETLYF. This chain uses TRBV26 with TRBJ2-3; 7 nucleotides align to TRBD2. The sequenced fragment ends 1 residue before the CDR3 boundary, so the rest is inferred from the germline J gene. V shed 2 bases and J 1 base; nucleotides not matched to a gene: 0. The germline CDR1 and CDR2 sequences are KGHPV and FQNQEV (reference sequence). The CDR3 is 14 amino acids.

This clone was detected only a few times. All gene names here are mouse names. The read gets to within 1 residue of the CDR3 end, and the germline J gene fills in the rest. The rearrangement joins TRBV26 to TRBJ1-3; unclear D gene. Germline CDR1 and CDR2: KGHPV and FQNQEV (reference sequence). This CDR3 is 14 amino acids long. Trimming shortened V by 4 bases and J by 0 bases, and 7 bases separated the two germline ends. Partial CDR3 DNA: TGTGCCAGCAGTCCCGGATCTTCTGGAAATACGCTCTAT. It specifies CASSPGSSGNTLY. The full-length CDR3 reads as CASSPGSSGNTLYF.

As regards this clone: Mouse names are used for the genes. The read ends 1 residue early relative to the CDR3; the germline J gene fills the gap. The chain has TRBV13-3 and TRBJ2-1; D might be TRBD1 (7 bases). Looked up from germline, CDR1 is NNHDY and CDR2 is SYVADS. There are 14 residues in the CDR3. V was trimmed by 3 bases and J by 5 bases, leaving 12 bases between them. This CDR3 reads CASSGTRGDAEQFF. The CDR3 bases that were read are TGTGCCAGCAGTGGGACCAGGGGGGATGCTGAGCAGTTC.

This clone is judged medium-sized. Mouse names are used for the genes. The read halts 1 residue ahead of the CDR3 end, with the missing end drawn from the germline J gene. This CDR3 is also generated by other DNA sequences in the sample. The chain has TRBV26 and TRBJ1-4; no clear D. This CDR3 is 14 amino acids long. Looked up from germline, CDR1 is KGHPV and CDR2 is FQNQEV (reference sequence). V was trimmed by 3 bases and J by 0 bases, leaving 5 bases between them. CDR3 DNA, as far as it was read: TGTGCCAGCAGTCTAGGAATTTCCAACGAAAGATTATTT. This sequence encodes CASSLGISNERLF. The entire CDR3 protein reads CASSLGISNERLFF. Variable domain in full (rest from reference TRBV26 and TRBJ1-4): NSKVIQTPRYLVKGQGQKAKMRCIPEKGHPVVFWYQQNKNNEFKFLINFQNQEVLQQIDMTEKRFSAECPSNSPCSLEIQSSEAGDSALYLCASSLGISNERLFFGHGTKLSVL.

Remarks on this clone: Genes and germline are mouse. The read ends 1 residue shy of where the CDR3 ends; the end is completed using the germline J gene. The chain employs TRBV16 and TRBJ2-7, with 8 nucleotides matching TRBD2. V gave up 1 base and J gave up 4 bases; unmatched junction bases: 3. Germline CDR1 reads SGHSA; CDR2 reads FRNQAP. CDR3 length equals 14 residues. CDR3 bases read: TGTGCAAGCAGCTTAGTTGGGGGGGGTTATGAACAGTAC. This sequence encodes CASSLVGGGYEQY. The CDR3 in its entirety is CASSLVGGGYEQYF.

By frequency in the sample, this clone is medium-sized (0.01 to 0.1%). Gene names are mouse gene names. The CDR3 end is not reached by the read, which stops 1 residue before it; the germline J gene fills it in. This chain joins TRBV26 and TRBJ1-5, with D uncertain. Between the trimmed V and J ends, which lost 7 bases and 1 base, there was a span of 5 bases. The CDR3 totals 12 residues. Germline V gene sequence: CDR1 KGHPV, CDR2 FQNQEV (reference sequence). The sequenced part of the CDR3 DNA is TGTGCCAGCATCCTGAACAACCAGGCTCCGCTT. Translation gives CASILNNQAPL. The entire CDR3 sequence reads CASILNNQAPLF.

This clone occurred a few times. Mouse names are used for the genes. The CDR3 end is not reached by the read, which stops 1 residue before it; the germline J gene fills it in. The gene calls are TRBV26 and TRBJ1-6, with unresolved D. TRBJ1-6 is known as an ORF, though its function is uncertain. The CDR3 spans 14 residues. Trimming pared 4 bases from V and 2 bases from J, leaving 6 bases between. Germline V gives CDR1 KGHPV, CDR2 FQNQEV (reference sequence). The CDR3 loop is CASSPQPYNSPLYF. The covered CDR3 bases are TGTGCCAGCAGTCCCCAGCCCTATAATTCGCCCCTCTAC.